The present T cell receptor beta chain was sequenced within a study of OX40 agonist ivuxolimab in advanced cancers. Overall study context: Enrolled patients in dose escalation had cancers that were hepatocellular carcinoma, melanoma, renal cell or head and neck cancer. Males comprised about 78% of the group, whose mean age was 60 years (range about 23 to 80). The study, taken as a whole, reports: The study observed clonal expansion of CD4+ and CD8+ blood T cells by week 6 at 0.1 to 3.0 mg/kg.

Method: immunoSEQ multiplex PCR; TCRdb's copy keeps in-frame clones and lacks some. The repertoire holds fewer than 45,000 clones, with less than 90% as singletons. There are 16 residues in the CDR3. Germline CDR1 reads SNHLY; CDR2 reads FYNNEI. V was clipped by 2 bases and J by 8 bases, with 18 bases between them. Remarks on this clone: Its antigen is not identified.

The receptor was isolated from an adult with an advanced solid tumor such as melanoma, head and neck, liver or kidney cancer. Material: CD4+ or CD8+ T cells sorted from blood, obtained in a trial of the OX40 agonist ivuxolimab. This chain connects TRBV2 to TRBJ1-4; no reliable D call. The CDR3 is CASSELPSMDREKLFF. The CDR3 coding sequence is TGTGCCAGCAGTGAATTACCGTCCATGGATCGGGAAAAACTGTTTTTT.